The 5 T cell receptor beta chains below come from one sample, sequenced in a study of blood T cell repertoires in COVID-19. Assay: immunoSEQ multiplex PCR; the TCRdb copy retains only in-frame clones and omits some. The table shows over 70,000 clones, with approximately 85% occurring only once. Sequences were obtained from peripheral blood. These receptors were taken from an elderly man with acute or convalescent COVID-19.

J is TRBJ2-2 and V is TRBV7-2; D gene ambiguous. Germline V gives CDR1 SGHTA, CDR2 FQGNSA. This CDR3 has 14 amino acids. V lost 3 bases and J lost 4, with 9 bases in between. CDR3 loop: CASSLSRPTGELFF. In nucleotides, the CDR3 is TGTGCCAGCAGCTTGAGTCGCCCCACCGGGGAGCTGTTTTTT.

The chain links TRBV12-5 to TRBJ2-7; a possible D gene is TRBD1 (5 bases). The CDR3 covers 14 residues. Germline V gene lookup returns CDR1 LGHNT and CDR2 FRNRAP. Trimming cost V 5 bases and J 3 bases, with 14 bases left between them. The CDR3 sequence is CASGVGYRLYEQYF. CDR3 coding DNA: TGTGCTAGTGGTGTCGGTTACAGGCTCTACGAGCAGTACTTC. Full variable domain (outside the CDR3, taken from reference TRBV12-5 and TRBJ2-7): DARVTQTPRHKVTEMGQEVTMRCQPILGHNTVFWYRQTMMQGLELLAYFRNRAPLDDSGMPKDRFSAEMPDATLATLKIQPSEPRDSAVYFCASGVGYRLYEQYFGPGTRLTVT.

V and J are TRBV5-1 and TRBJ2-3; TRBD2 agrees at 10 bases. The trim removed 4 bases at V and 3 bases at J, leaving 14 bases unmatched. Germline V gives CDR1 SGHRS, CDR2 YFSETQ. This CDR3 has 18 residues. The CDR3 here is CASSPASGSRLLTDTQYF. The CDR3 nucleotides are TGCGCCAGCAGCCCCGCTAGCGGGAGTCGGCTTTTGACAGATACGCAGTATTTT.

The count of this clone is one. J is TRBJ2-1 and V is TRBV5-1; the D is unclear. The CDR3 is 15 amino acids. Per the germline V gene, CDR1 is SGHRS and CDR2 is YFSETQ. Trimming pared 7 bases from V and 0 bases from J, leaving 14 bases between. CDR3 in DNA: TGCGCCAGCGTCCCAGACATCAGCTCCTACAATGAGCAGTTCTTC. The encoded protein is CASVPDISSYNEQFF. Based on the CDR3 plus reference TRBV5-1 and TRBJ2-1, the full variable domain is KAGVTQTPRYLIKTRGQQVTLSCSPISGHRSVSWYQQTPGQGLQFLFEYFSETQRNKGNFPGRFSGRQFSNSRSEMNVSTLELGDSALYLCASVPDISSYNEQFFGPGTRLTVL.

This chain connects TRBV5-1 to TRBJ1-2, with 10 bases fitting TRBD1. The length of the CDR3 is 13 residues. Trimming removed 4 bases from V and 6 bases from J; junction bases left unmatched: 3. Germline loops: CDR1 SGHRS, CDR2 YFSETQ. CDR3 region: CASSPGTGDGYTF. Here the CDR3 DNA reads TGCGCCAGCAGCCCGGGGACAGGGGATGGCTACACCTTC.